The rows below give T cell receptor beta chains drawn from one sample of a study of blood T cell repertoires in COVID-19. Only in-frame clones appear in the TCRdb table, and some are missing; sequencing was by immunoSEQ multiplex PCR. The table has about 190,000 clones, 60% to 85% seen once; the top ten hold roughly 17%. Material: peripheral blood. The receptor set was obtained from a man aged 60-69 years with active or convalescent COVID-19. Both conserved end residues are trimmed from each CDR3.

V	J	CDR3
TRBV28	TRBJ1-2	ASSVTGAGNYGYT
TRBV5-1	TRBJ2-2	ASSLQGRVTGELF
TRBV5-5	TRBJ1-5	ASSLLSRADQPQH
TRBV7-2	TRBJ2-5	ASSLGLAAQETQY
TRBV30	TRBJ1-5	AWSKGGRQPQH
TRBV28	TRBJ2-2	ASSGEGLVFTGELF
TRBV14	TRBJ1-6	ASSLRTGRFSYNSPLH
TRBV27	TRBJ2-1	ASSRNAGATLPEQF
TRBV7-9	TRBJ1-3	ASSWSTGSGNTIY
TRBV11-3	TRBJ2-7	ASSLASGTYEQY
TRBV25-1	TRBJ2-5	ASSEIGETQY
TRBV24-1	TRBJ2-1	ATSDRTGNPYNEQF
TRBV9	TRBJ2-1	ASSVTGTGKNEQF
TRBV10-3	TRBJ2-5	AISELGGGETQY